This T cell receptor (beta chain) was captured by sequencing in a study of blood T cell repertoires in COVID-19 (dated by TCRdb to between 2020 and 2021). Turning to the overall study: The collaborator samples originated in the United States, Italy and Spain and spanned the acute and convalescent phases of COVID-19. The material from the prospective study consisted of cDNA or gDNA derived from T cells, B-cell-depleted T cells, or PBMCs. Deeply sampled blood TCRbeta repertoires from subjects exposed to, actively infected with, or recovered from COVID-19 were included in the dataset. The repertoires were released in a freely available public database intended as a resource for research on the immune response to SARS-CoV-2. The samples were drawn from two sources: the first 160 participants of the ongoing ImmuneRACE study, and 950 to 1,500 subjects contributed by 6 global collaborators. A de-identified subject ID, COVID-19 status, age in years and sex were almost always included in the sample metadata. Where available, HLA class I and class II types were obtained from metadata supplied by the sample provider rather than from assay-based typing. Study-wide findings and limitations: The amount of clinical and demographic metadata varied by source and participant and was provided uncurated.

In the prospective study, participants were roughly 18 to 95 years old, resided in fewer than 25 geographic areas of the United States, and were enrolled through a virtual design. In the prospective study, cohorts were assigned on the basis of participant-reported clinical history obtained from a screening survey and a study questionnaire. Recovered participants in ImmuneRACE Cohort 3 were defined by two consecutive negative NP/OP PCR tests, clearance by a healthcare professional, or resolution of symptoms. In the prospective study, mobile phlebotomists collected whole blood, serum and a nasopharyngeal or oropharyngeal swab from each participant. Additional blood draws and questionnaires over an approximately two-month period could optionally be provided by prospective study participants. Before DNA extraction, blood samples from the prospective study were shipped at room temperature or frozen.

The immunoSEQ Assay, a bias-controlled multiplex PCR, was used to amplify TCRbeta CDR3 regions from genomic DNA. The paper's data handling went like this. The number of nucleated cells in each sample was estimated by amplification of reference gene primers within the assay. To quantify the absolute abundance of each unique TCRbeta CDR3 rearrangement, sequence reads were collapsed and filtered. For each sample, productive Simpson clonality was calculated by taking the square root of Simpson's diversity index across productive rearrangements. Entries here come from immuneACCESS through TCRdb and include only in-frame sequences with V and J called. Some clones fail to appear in such tables; in the studies checked, an unresolved V gene covers under half of the shortfall, and the cause of the remainder is unknown. V and J calls and clone size are as listed in that table; D and trimming were resolved from the DNA. This sample has almost 65,000 clones in its table, and approximately 90% of those were observed once. Around a tenth of the sample is held by the ten biggest clonotypes.

CDR1 is given as SGHRS and CDR2 as YFSETQ, both from the germline V gene. V gives up 4 bases and J gives up 4 bases, and the segment between their germline ends measures 13 bases. The CDR3, from cysteine to phenylalanine, totals 14 residues. The kept DNA is CDR3 alone, 42 bases in frame from the first base. Of note for this clone: Its antigen is unknown. No per-base quality is available; no much larger clone lies one base away.

The sequence derives from a woman in her forties who had recovered from COVID-19. The material sequenced was PBMCs or T cells enriched from blood (not recorded which). The rearrangement joined TRBV5-1 to TRBJ2-3; matching of 5 bases hints at TRBD1 as the D gene. The CDR3 protein: CASSRAGWADTQYF. The DNA is TGCGCCAGCAGCCGAGCAGGGTGGGCAGATACGCAGTATTTT.